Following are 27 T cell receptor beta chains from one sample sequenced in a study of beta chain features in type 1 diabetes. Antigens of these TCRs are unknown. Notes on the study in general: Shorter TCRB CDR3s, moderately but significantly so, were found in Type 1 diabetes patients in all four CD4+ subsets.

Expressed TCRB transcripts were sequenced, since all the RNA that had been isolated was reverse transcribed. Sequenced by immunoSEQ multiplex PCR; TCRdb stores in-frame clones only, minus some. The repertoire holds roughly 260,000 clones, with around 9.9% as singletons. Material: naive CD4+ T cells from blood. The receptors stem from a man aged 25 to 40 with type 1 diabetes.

The CDR3 DNA sequence: TGTGCCAGCAGCTCCACAGGGTTTAGGGAGCTGTTTTTT. Translating it yields CASSSTGFRELFF. The chain carries TRBV7-2 and TRBJ2-2; D is possibly TRBD1 (6 bases). Germline V gene lookup returns CDR1 SGHTA and CDR2 FQGNSA. Trimming removed 4 bases at V and 9 bases at J, with 12 bases between. The CDR3 is made up of 13 amino acids.

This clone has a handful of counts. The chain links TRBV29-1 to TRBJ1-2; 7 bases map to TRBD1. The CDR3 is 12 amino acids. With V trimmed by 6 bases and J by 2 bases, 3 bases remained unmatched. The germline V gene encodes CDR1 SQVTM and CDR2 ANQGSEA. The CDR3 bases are TGCAGCGTCGGGACAGAGAACTATGGCTACACCTTC. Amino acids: CSVGTENYGYTF.

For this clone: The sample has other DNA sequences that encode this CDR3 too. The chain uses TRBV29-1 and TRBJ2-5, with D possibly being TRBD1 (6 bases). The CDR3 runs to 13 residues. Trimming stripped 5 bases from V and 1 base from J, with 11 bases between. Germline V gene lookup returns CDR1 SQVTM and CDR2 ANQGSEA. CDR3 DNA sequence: TGCAGCGTTCAAAGGGACATCCAAGAGACCCAGTACTTC. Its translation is CSVQRDIQETQYF.

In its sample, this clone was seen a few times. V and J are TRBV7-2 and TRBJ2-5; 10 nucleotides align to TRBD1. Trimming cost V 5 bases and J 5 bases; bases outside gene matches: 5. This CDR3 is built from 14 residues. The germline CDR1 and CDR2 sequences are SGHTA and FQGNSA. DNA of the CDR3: TGTGCCAGCAGCGCCGACAGGGGGCGGGAGACCCAGTACTTC. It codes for CASSADRGRETQYF.

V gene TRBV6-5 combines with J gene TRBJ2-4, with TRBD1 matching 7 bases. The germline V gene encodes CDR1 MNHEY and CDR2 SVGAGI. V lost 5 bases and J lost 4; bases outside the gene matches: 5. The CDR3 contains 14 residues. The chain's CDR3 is CASSLDRVKNIQYF. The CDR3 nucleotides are TGTGCCAGCAGTCTTGACAGGGTTAAAAACATTCAGTACTTC.

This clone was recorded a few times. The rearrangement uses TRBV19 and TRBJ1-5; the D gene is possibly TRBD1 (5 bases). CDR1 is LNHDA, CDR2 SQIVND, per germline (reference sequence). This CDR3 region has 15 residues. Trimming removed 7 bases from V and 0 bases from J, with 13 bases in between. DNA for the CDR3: TGTGCCAGTAAAGGGGCGGACTATAGCAATCAGCCCCAGCATTTT. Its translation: CASKGADYSNQPQHF.

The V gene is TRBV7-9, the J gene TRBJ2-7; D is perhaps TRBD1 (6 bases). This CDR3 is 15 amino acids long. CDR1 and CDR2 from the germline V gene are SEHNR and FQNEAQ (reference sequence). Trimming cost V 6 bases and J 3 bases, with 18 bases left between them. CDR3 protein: CASRQNGQLRYEQYF. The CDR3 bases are TGTGCCAGCAGGCAAAACGGACAGCTACGCTACGAGCAGTACTTC.

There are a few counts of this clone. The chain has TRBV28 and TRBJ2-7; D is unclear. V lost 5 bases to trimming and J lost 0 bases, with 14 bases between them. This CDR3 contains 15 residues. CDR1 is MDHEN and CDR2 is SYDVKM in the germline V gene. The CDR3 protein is CASSPSVPGSYEQYF. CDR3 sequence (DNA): TGTGCCAGCAGTCCCAGCGTTCCCGGCTCCTACGAGCAGTACTTC.

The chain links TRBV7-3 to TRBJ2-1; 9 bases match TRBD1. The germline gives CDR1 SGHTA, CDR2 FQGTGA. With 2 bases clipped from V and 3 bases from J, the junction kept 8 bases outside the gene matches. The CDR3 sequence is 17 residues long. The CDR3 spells CASSLYPGQGFYNEQFF. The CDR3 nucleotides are TGTGCCAGCAGCTTATACCCGGGACAGGGTTTCTACAATGAGCAGTTCTTC.

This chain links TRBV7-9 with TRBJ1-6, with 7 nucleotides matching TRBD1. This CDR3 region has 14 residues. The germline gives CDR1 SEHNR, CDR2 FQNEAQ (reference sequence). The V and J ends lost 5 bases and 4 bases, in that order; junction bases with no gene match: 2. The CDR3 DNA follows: TGTGCCAGCAGCCCACAGGGGTATAATTCACCCCTCCACTTT. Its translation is CASSPQGYNSPLHF.

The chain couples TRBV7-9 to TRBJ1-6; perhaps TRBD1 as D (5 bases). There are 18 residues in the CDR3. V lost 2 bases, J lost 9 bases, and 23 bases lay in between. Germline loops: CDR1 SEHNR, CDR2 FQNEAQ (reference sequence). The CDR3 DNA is TGTGCCAGCAGCTTAACCCTCGGCCAGACAGCCCCGGGTTCACCCCTCCACTTT. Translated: CASSLTLGQTAPGSPLHF.

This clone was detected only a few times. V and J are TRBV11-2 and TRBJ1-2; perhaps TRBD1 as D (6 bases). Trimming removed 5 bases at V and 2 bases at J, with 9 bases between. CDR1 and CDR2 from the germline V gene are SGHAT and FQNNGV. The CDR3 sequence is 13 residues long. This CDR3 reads CASSQDRNYGYTF. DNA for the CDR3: TGTGCCAGCAGCCAGGACAGAAACTATGGCTACACCTTC.

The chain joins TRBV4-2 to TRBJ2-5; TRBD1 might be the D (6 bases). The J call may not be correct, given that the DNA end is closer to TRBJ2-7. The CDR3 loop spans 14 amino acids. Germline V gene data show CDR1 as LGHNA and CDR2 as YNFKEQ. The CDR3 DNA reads TGTGCCAGCAGCCACTTCGAAGGGGGCTACGAGCAGTACTTC. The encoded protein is CASSHFEGGYEQYF.

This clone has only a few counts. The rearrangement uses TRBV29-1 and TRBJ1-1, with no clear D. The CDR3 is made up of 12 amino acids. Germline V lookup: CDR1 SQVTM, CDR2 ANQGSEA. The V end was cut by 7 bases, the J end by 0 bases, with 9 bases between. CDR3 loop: CSARKLNTEAFF. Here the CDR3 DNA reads TGCAGCGCCAGGAAACTGAACACTGAAGCTTTCTTT.

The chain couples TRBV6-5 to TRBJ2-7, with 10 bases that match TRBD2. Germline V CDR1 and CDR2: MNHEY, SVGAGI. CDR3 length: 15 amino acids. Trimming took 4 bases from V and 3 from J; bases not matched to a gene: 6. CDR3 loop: CASSFASGGNYEQYF. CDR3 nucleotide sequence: TGTGCCAGCAGTTTCGCTAGCGGGGGAAACTACGAGCAGTACTTC.

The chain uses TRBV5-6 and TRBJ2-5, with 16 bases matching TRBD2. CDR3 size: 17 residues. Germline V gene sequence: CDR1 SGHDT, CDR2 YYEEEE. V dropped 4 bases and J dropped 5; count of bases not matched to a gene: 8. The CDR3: CASSLGTSGGAGETQYF. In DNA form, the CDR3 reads TGTGCCAGCAGCCTCGGGACTAGCGGGGGGGCCGGGGAGACCCAGTACTTC.

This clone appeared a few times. The CDR3 protein is CASSFIGTGNTGELFF. In DNA, the CDR3 is TGTGCCAGCAGTTTTATCGGGACAGGAAACACCGGGGAGCTGTTTTTT. This rearrangement joins TRBV28 to TRBJ2-2; 8 bases line up with TRBD1. Germline assignment: CDR1 MDHEN and CDR2 SYDVKM. V was clipped by 3 bases and J by 2 bases; unmatched bases: 5. This CDR3 has 16 residues.

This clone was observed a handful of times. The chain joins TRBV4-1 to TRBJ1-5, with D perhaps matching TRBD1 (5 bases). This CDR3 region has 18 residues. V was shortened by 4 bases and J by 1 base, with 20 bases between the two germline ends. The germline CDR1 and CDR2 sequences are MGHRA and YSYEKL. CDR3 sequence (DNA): TGCGCCAGCAGCCCACAGGCGACAGTCGGATCAAGCAATCAGCCCCAGCATTTT. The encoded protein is CASSPQATVGSSNQPQHF.

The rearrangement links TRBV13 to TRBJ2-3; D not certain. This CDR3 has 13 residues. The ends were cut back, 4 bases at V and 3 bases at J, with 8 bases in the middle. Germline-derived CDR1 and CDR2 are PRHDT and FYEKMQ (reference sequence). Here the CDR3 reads CASSSEKTDTQYF. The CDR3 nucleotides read TGTGCCAGCAGCTCAGAAAAGACAGATACGCAGTATTTT.

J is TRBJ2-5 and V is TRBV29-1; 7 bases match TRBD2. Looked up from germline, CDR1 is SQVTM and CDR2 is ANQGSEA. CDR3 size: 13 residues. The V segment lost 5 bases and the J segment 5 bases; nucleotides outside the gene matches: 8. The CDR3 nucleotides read TGCAGCGTTAGACAAGCGGGGAGGGAGACCCAGTACTTC. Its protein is CSVRQAGRETQYF.

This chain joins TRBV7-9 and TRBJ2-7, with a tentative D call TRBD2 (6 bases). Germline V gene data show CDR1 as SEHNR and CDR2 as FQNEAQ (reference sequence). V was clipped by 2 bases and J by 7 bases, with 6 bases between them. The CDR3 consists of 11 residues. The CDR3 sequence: CASSLRGEQYF. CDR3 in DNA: TGTGCCAGCAGCTTACGGGGGGAGCAGTACTTC.

The CDR3 is CASGAEGKLETQYF. Here the CDR3 DNA reads TGTGCCAGCGGGGCGGAGGGGAAGCTCGAGACCCAGTACTTC. The V gene is TRBV28, the J gene TRBJ2-5, with TRBD2 as a possible D gene (6 bases). This CDR3 region has 14 residues. CDR1 is MDHEN and CDR2 is SYDVKM in the germline V gene. Trimming left V 8 bases short and J 5 bases short, with 18 bases between.

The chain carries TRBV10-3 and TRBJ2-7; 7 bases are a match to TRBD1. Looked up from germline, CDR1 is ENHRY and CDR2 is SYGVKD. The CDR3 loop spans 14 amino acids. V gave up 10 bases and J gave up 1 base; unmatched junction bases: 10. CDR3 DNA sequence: TGTGCCACCAACACAGGGGCTGCGTCCTACGAGCAGTACTTC. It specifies CATNTGAASYEQYF.

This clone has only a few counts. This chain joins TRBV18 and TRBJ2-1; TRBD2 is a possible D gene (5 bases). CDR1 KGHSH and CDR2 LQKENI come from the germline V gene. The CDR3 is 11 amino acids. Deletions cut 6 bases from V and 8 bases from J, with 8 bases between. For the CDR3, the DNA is TGTGCCAGCTCTCCGCGGGATGAGCAGTTCTTC. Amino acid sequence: CASSPRDEQFF.

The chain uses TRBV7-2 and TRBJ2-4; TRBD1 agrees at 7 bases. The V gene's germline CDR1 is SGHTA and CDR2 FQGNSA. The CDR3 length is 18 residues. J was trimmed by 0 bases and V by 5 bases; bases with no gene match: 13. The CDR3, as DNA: TGTGCCAGCAGCCGAGGATTACTACAGGGGCTAGCCAAAAACATTCAGTACTTC. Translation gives CASSRGLLQGLAKNIQYF.

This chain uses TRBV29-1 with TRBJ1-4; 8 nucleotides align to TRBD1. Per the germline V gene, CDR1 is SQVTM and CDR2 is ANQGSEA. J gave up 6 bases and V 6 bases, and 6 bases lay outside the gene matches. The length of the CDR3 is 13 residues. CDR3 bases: TGCAGCGTACAGGGGGACCAATATGAAAAACTGTTTTTT. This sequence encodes CSVQGDQYEKLFF.

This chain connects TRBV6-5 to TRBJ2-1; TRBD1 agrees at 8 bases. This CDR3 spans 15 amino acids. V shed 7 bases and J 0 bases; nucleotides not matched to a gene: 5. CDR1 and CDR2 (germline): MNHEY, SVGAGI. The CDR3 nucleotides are TGTGCCAGCAATTCAGGGGGCCCCTCCTACAATGAGCAGTTCTTC. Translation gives CASNSGGPSYNEQFF.